The 22 T cell receptor beta chains below all came from one sample that was sequenced in a study of T cell responses to AZD1222 COVID-19 vaccine. The protocol was immunoSEQ multiplex PCR, while the TCRdb copy is restricted to in-frame clones and leaves out a portion. The sample carries approximately 94,000 clones, roughly nine tenths recorded once. The specimen was peripheral blood, collected on day 0 of AZD1222 vaccination. The receptors come from an adult in good health.

The rearrangement links TRBV6-5 to TRBJ1-4; D is ambiguous. This CDR3 is built from 15 residues. Germline V gene sequence: CDR1 MNHEY, CDR2 SVGAGI. Between the trimmed V and J ends, which lost 6 bases and 1 base, there was a span of 12 bases. The CDR3 nucleotides are TGTGCCAGCAGCAGACGGGCAGGAACTAATGAAAAACTGTTTTTT. Translating gives CASSRRAGTNEKLFF.

The chain uses TRBV6-2 or TRBV6-3 and TRBJ2-3, with D unclear. The V and J ends lost 5 bases and 4 bases respectively, with 13 bases between them. Per the germline V gene, CDR1 is MNHEY and CDR2 is SVGEGT. This CDR3 region has 14 residues. The CDR3 nucleotides read TGTGCCAGCAGTCCGCTGGGGTTTGCAGATACGCAGTATTTT. The encoded protein is CASSPLGFADTQYF.

This clone was counted between two and nine times. The V gene is TRBV6-6, the J gene TRBJ1-2; possibly TRBD1 for D (5 bases). This CDR3 region has 13 residues. The V end was cut by 2 bases, the J end by 7 bases, with 11 bases between. CDR1 is MNHNY, CDR2 SVGAGI, per germline (reference sequence). For the CDR3, the DNA is TGTGCCAGCAGTTACGGCGGGGGGGGTGGCTACACCTTC. As protein: CASSYGGGGGYTF.

The chain uses TRBV11-3 and TRBJ2-1; weak D call: TRBD1 (6 bases). Trimming pared 2 bases from V and 0 bases from J, leaving 20 bases between. Germline V CDR1 and CDR2: SGHNT, YENEEA. This CDR3 has 19 amino acids. The DNA for the CDR3 is TGTGCCAGCAGCTTATCGGGACGGATCCAAGGGGGCTCCTACAATGAGCAGTTCTTC. Translated, it gives CASSLSGRIQGGSYNEQFF.

The V gene is TRBV7-2, the J gene TRBJ2-3; D is perhaps TRBD2 (5 bases). V was trimmed by 3 bases and J by 1 base, leaving 11 bases between them. Germline CDR1 and CDR2: SGHTA and FQGNSA. The CDR3 extends over 15 amino acids. The CDR3 region is CASSFRGPGTDTQYF. Written as DNA, the CDR3 is TGTGCCAGCAGCTTCCGCGGGCCTGGCACAGATACGCAGTATTTT.

The chain links TRBV19 to TRBJ1-1, with no clear D. The ends were cut back, 2 bases at V and 0 bases at J, with 7 bases in the middle. This CDR3 comprises 14 residues. The germline gives CDR1 LNHDA, CDR2 SQIVND (reference sequence). This CDR3 is CASSIWSLNTEAFF. The CDR3 region has the DNA TGTGCCAGTAGTATATGGTCCTTGAACACTGAAGCTTTCTTT. Supplemented by reference TRBV19 and TRBJ1-1, the full variable domain reads DGGITQSPKYLFRKEGQNVTLSCEQNLNHDAMYWYRQDPGQGLRLIYYSQIVNDFQKGDIAEGYSVSREKKESFPLTVTSAQKNPTAFYLCASSIWSLNTEAFFGQGTRLTVV.

The chain uses TRBV30 and TRBJ2-5; 7 bases line up with TRBD1. The V gene end was trimmed by 1 base and the J gene end by 4 bases; junction bases not matched to a gene: 3. Germline V gene lookup returns CDR1 GTSNPN and CDR2 SVGIG (reference sequence). The CDR3 is made up of 13 amino acids. CDR3 in amino acids: CAWSGQGGETQYF. The DNA of the CDR3 is TGTGCCTGGAGTGGACAGGGCGGAGAGACCCAGTACTTC.

The chain links TRBV6-5 to TRBJ2-7; D possibly matches TRBD1 or TRBD2 (7 bases each). The germline V gene has CDR1 MNHEY and CDR2 SVGAGI. The V end lost 10 bases, the J end lost 2 bases, and 21 bases lay between the germline ends. The CDR3 loop spans 15 amino acids. CDR3 residues: CATTTGGQLTYEQYF. The DNA of the CDR3 is TGTGCCACCACAACGGGGGGACAGCTCACCTACGAGCAGTACTTC.

V and J are TRBV6-5 and TRBJ2-7; 9 positions match TRBD1. Trimming at V came to 0 bases and at J to 7 bases, leaving 10 bases not matched to a gene. The CDR3 is made up of 16 amino acids. Germline values: CDR1 MNHEY, CDR2 SVGAGI. For the CDR3, the DNA is TGTGCCAGCAGTTACTCTAGTCCGGGACAGGGAGATGAGCAGTACTTC. It is translated as CASSYSSPGQGDEQYF.

The V call is TRBV14, the J call TRBJ1-6, with no clear D. This CDR3 has 17 residues. Trimming removed 3 bases at V and 0 bases at J, with 12 bases between. Per the germline V gene, CDR1 is SGHDN and CDR2 is FVKESK. The CDR3 nucleotides read TGTGCCAGCAGCCACGACCCTCGTAGCTCCTATAATTCACCCCTCCACTTT. This sequence encodes CASSHDPRSSYNSPLHF. Looking up the rest from reference TRBV14 and TRBJ1-6 gives the full variable domain: EAGVTQFPSHSVIEKGQTVTLRCDPISGHDNLYWYRRVMGKEIKFLLHFVKESKQDESGMPNNRFLAERTGGTYSTLKVQPAELEDSGVYFCASSHDPRSSYNSPLHFGNGTRLTVT.

V usage is TRBV12-3 or TRBV12-4 and J usage is TRBJ1-2; possibly TRBD1 for D (6 bases). The CDR3 length is 12 residues. Trimming took 6 bases from V and 6 from J, leaving 11 bases between them. The CDR3 protein is CASRTTGHGYTF. The DNA of the CDR3 is TGTGCCAGCAGGACAACAGGGCATGGCTACACCTTC.

The chain recombines TRBV19 with TRBJ2-1, with TRBD2 identical over 8 bases. With V trimmed by 5 bases and J by 7 bases, 10 bases remained unmatched. Per germline, CDR1 LNHDA and CDR2 SQIVND (reference sequence). The CDR3 runs 15 residues. The DNA of the CDR3 is TGTGCCAGTAGTTCCGGGACTAGACGTGCGAATGAGCAGTTCTTC. Translating gives CASSSGTRRANEQFF.

V is TRBV14 and J is TRBJ1-1; maybe TRBD1 (6 bases). The length of the CDR3 is 13 residues. Germline V gene data show CDR1 as SGHDN and CDR2 as FVKESK. V shed 1 base and J shed 5 bases, with 8 bases lying between them. DNA of the CDR3: TGTGCCAGCAGCCAAGTTAGGGGGACTGAAGCTTTCTTT. This sequence encodes CASSQVRGTEAFF.

V is TRBV20-1 and J is TRBJ2-6; D might be TRBD1 (5 bases). V lost 3 bases and J 2 bases, leaving 8 bases between the germline ends. CDR1 and CDR2 from the germline V gene are DFQATT and SNEGSKA (reference sequence). CDR3 length: 14 amino acids. CDR3 in amino acids: CSASQGAGANVLTF. The CDR3 bases are TGCAGTGCTAGTCAAGGGGCTGGGGCCAACGTCCTGACTTTC.

V usage is TRBV19 and J usage is TRBJ1-1, with 7 positions matching TRBD1. Germline V lookup: CDR1 LNHDA, CDR2 SQIVND (reference sequence). The CDR3 contains 14 residues. V trimming: 3 bases; J trimming: 8 bases; junction bases outside the gene matches: 9. The CDR3 region has the DNA TGTGCCAGTAGTATGACAGGGAGTACGGTGGAAGCTTTCTTT. It is translated as CASSMTGSTVEAFF. The full variable domain, its missing parts supplied by reference TRBV19 and TRBJ1-1, is DGGITQSPKYLFRKEGQNVTLSCEQNLNHDAMYWYRQDPGQGLRLIYYSQIVNDFQKGDIAEGYSVSREKKESFPLTVTSAQKNPTAFYLCASSMTGSTVEAFFGQGTRLTVV.

This chain links TRBV2 with TRBJ1-5; no firm D call. The V end was cut by 6 bases, the J end by 1 base, with 13 bases between. Germline loops: CDR1 SNHLY, CDR2 FYNNEI. The CDR3 consists of 15 residues. CDR3: CASSQYELSNQPQHF. DNA for the CDR3: TGTGCCAGCAGCCAGTACGAGTTGAGCAATCAGCCCCAGCATTTT.

The rearrangement uses TRBV12-3 or TRBV12-4 and TRBJ1-1, with a possible D match to TRBD1 (6 bases). The CDR3 length is 12 residues. Trimming stripped 5 bases from V and 4 bases from J, with 8 bases between. CDR3 region: CASSAGVTEAFF. Here the CDR3 DNA reads TGTGCCAGCAGTGCAGGGGTCACTGAAGCTTTCTTT.

This rearrangement joins TRBV5-1 to TRBJ2-3, with TRBD1 identical over 8 bases. Germline V lookup: CDR1 SGHRS, CDR2 YFSETQ. The ends lost 4 bases at V and 2 bases at J; junction bases unmatched: 9. This CDR3 has 16 amino acids. CDR3 sequence reads: CASSLPDRENTDTQYF. In nucleotides, the CDR3 is TGCGCCAGCAGCCTGCCGGACAGGGAGAACACAGATACGCAGTATTTT.

The V and J genes are TRBV30 and TRBJ2-1, with 14 positions matching TRBD2. CDR1 and CDR2 (germline): GTSNPN, SVGIG (reference sequence). The V gene end was trimmed by 0 bases and the J gene end by 6 bases; junction bases not matched to a gene: 4. This CDR3 has 16 amino acids. For the CDR3, the DNA is TGTGCCTGGAGTGTTAAGGGACTAGCGGGAGTCAATGAGCAGTTCTTC. This codes for CAWSVKGLAGVNEQFF.

The genes are TRBV7-9 and TRBJ2-1; TRBD2 agrees at 9 bases. Trimming took 7 bases from V and 0 from J; bases not matched to a gene: 7. The CDR3 runs to 16 residues. Germline V gene sequence: CDR1 SEHNR, CDR2 FQNEAQ (reference sequence). The CDR3 bases are TGTGCCAGCAAAATTAGCGGGAGCGGCTCCTACAATGAGCAGTTCTTC. It encodes CASKISGSGSYNEQFF. The whole variable domain, remainder taken from reference TRBV7-9 and TRBJ2-1, is DTGVSQNPRHKITKRGQNVTFRCDPISEHNRLYWYRQTLGQGPEFLTYFQNEAQLEKSRLLSDRFSAERPKGSFSTLEIQRTEQGDSAMYLCASKISGSGSYNEQFFGPGTRLTVL.

The chain has TRBV5-1 and TRBJ2-4, with D unclear. Per germline, CDR1 SGHRS and CDR2 YFSETQ. The CDR3 spans 15 residues. With 4 bases removed from V and 1 base from J, the gap between germline ends came to 12 bases. This CDR3 reads CASSDSSVAKNIQYF. For the CDR3, the DNA is TGCGCCAGCAGCGATAGCTCAGTGGCCAAAAACATTCAGTACTTC.

This rearrangement joins TRBV6-5 to TRBJ1-5; possible D gene TRBD1, 6 bases. CDR1 and CDR2 from the germline V gene are MNHEY and SVGAGI. Trimming removed 8 bases at V and 4 bases at J, with 18 bases between. This CDR3 is built from 15 residues. The CDR3 reads CASGSVDSLNQPQHF. CDR3 bases: TGTGCCAGCGGTTCAGTGGACAGTCTTAATCAGCCCCAGCATTTT.